The T cell receptor (beta chain) described here comes from a study of blood T cell repertoires in COVID-19. Study as a whole: The origin of the acute and convalescent COVID-19 samples was the United States, Italy and Spain. Sample material is recorded as cDNA or gDNA derived from T cells, B-cell-depleted T cells, or PBMCs.

Germline V gene sequence: CDR1 SEHNR, CDR2 FQNEAQ (reference sequence). Trimming took 1 base from V and 12 from J; bases not matched to a gene: 9. This CDR3 is 14 amino acids long. In the authors' workflow: Reference gene primer amplification in the assay estimated nucleated cell counts. TCRdb keeps only in-frame clones here, not all; method: immunoSEQ multiplex PCR. V, J and clone size derive from that table, while D and trimming were established from the DNA sequence. The repertoire holds 200,000 to 300,000 clones, with roughly 80% as singletons. The sample taken for sequencing was peripheral blood. The chain is built from TRBV7-9 and TRBJ2-1; 7 positions match TRBD2. The origin of this receptor is a man in his sixties with acute or convalescent COVID-19. This chain's CDR3 is CASSLEWLAARQFF. CDR3 in DNA: TGTGCCAGCAGCTTAGAATGGCTAGCGGCCCGGCAGTTCTTC. The entire variable domain, with the rest obtained from reference TRBV7-9 and TRBJ2-1, is as follows: DTGVSQNPRHKITKRGQNVTFRCDPISEHNRLYWYRQTLGQGPEFLTYFQNEAQLEKSRLLSDRFSAERPKGSFSTLEIQRTEQGDSAMYLCASSLEWLAARQFFGPGTRLTVL.